This T cell receptor (beta chain) was sequenced during a study of brain T cells in children with intractable seizures. Study-wide points: Pre- and post-surgery blood differed in depth, so pre-surgery absences may be undersampling. Patients' HCMV serostatus was unknown; virus specificity rests on CDR3 similarity alone.

Details on this clone: As yet, its antigen is unknown.

Surgery cases with the highest brain T cell transcript signatures were chosen for sequencing. Before surgery, patients took at least one anti-epileptic drug. Assay used: immunoSEQ multiplex PCR; TCRdb lists only in-frame clones, some missing. The data show roughly 110,000 clones, with 94% seen just once and about 3.8% held by the top ten. This clonotype originated in a boy less than two years old with hemimegalencephaly and intractable seizures. The sequenced sample was peripheral blood, obtained at surgery.

The CDR3: CASSDHGEQFF. DNA for the CDR3: TGTGCCAGCAGCGACCACGGTGAGCAGTTCTTC. This chain links TRBV9 with TRBJ2-1; D is uncertain. CDR3 length: 11 residues. Germline CDR1 and CDR2: SGDLS and YYNGEE. V was shortened by 3 bases and J by 9 bases, with 7 bases between the two germline ends.